The subject of this entry is one T cell receptor beta chain. The antigen it binds to is not known. The record has no base qualities; no much larger clone is one base away. CDR1 and CDR2 were assigned from the germline V gene as MGHDK and SYGVNS. The cysteine opens and the phenylalanine closes a CDR3 of 13 amino acids. The CDR3 DNA has 39 bases and is translated from base 1. V is pared back by 6 bases and J by 4 bases, with 12 bases lying between the germline termini. This sample stems from a study of molecular identifiers for immune sequencing clone quantification (dated by TCRdb to the late 2010s). As for the study more broadly: For a replicate experiment, the RNA from either approximately 20,000 or 100,000 naive CD8 T cells was divided into five aliquots, and four of those aliquots went on to sequencing. This methods study benchmarked molecular-identifier clustering-based TCR repertoire sequencing (MIDCIRS) and TCR RNA copy counting, using CD8 T cells to do so. Results and caveats for the whole study, not just this receptor: Spiked-in Jurkat TCR RNA equivalent to a single cell was reported to be detectable even among fewer than 1.2 million naive CD8 T cells. Identical TCR molecules sharing a barcode could cause highly expanded clone sizes to be underestimated. Modeling estimated around 3 recovered TCR RNA copies per cell, compared with about ten by digital PCR, which implies roughly 30% capture efficiency. When barcode sub-clustering was not used, chimeric consensus sequences inflated TCR diversity, with chimeras reaching as high as 47%. In CMV-specific effector cells, clones with more than 20 RNA copies contained over 99% of molecules, whereas in naive cells such clones contained under 1% of molecules. The naive libraries included spiked-in Jurkat TCR RNA (about nine copies' worth), and this RNA is not part of the donor repertoire.

Libraries came from PCR. TCRdb records Illumina HiSeq 4000 as the sequencer. Bulk TCR libraries were generated as previously described, with the TCR primers listed in Table S5 used. Purification of total RNA was performed with the Qiagen AllPrep DNA/RNA kit. Before any analysis, reads coming from multiple sequencing runs of the same library were combined into one pool. Turning to the authors' computational methods: Reads were retained only if their TCR constant sequence matched exactly, and those retained reads were trimmed to 150 nt and grouped according to their 12-nt molecular barcodes. Within each barcode group, reads were sub-clustered at a 15% Levenshtein threshold, and quality-weighted consensus sequences were built per RNA molecule. Non-functional sequences were excluded, and lower-count sequences lying one edit away from another sequence were also excluded. Based on fitting two negative binomial distributions, any barcode sub-cluster with under 20% of the maximum read count was discarded. Starting from the raw public reads, TCRdb applied fastp trimming at Q25, assembled clones with MiXCR and retained in-frame beta chains. Each entry is one CDR3 protein sequence, shown with its most common DNA and genes. The V and J calls shown here were made by TCRdb, not taken from the authors' results. The sample table contains 300,000 to 350,000 distinct CDR3 sequences; only one count was recorded for around a fifth of them. The ten largest clones add up to approximately 0.8% of the sample.

Naive CD8 T cell libraries were made from around 18,000 to 910,000 sorted cells using 10%, 30% or 50% of purified RNA. Naive CD8 T cells, defined as CD8+CD4-CCR7+CD45RA+, were FACS-sorted into RLT Plus buffer on a BD FACSAria II. Detection sensitivity was tested by spiking Jurkat RNA equal to some 11 TCR copies' worth into samples containing about 17,000-1,000,000 naive CD8 T cells. Enrichment of CD8 T cells was performed with RosetteSep CD8+ T Cell Enrichment Cocktail and Ficoll-Paque, after which ACK red cell lysis was carried out. The rearrangement joined TRBV25-1 to TRBJ1-1; TRBD1 is a possible D gene, resting on 6 matching bases. The sequence derives from a human donor in good health. Some libraries in this study had Jurkat cell RNA spiked in. The specimen sequenced was naive CD8+ T cells from blood, with Jurkat cell RNA spiked in. Read against the paper, the sample's cell subset or site label means: FACS-sorted CD8+CD4-CCR7+CD45RA+ naive T cells. The CDR3 here reads CASSYRVSTEAFF. Read as DNA, the sequence is TGTGCCAGCAGCTACAGGGTTAGCACTGAAGCTTTCTTT.